Given below is one T cell receptor beta chain in context. The antigen is unknown. This sample was included in a study of cytomegalovirus exposure and HLA in healthy donors. Regarding the study as a whole: Reports described diagnosis of cytomegalovirus status by the classifier as highly specific and sensitive.

The length of the CDR3 is 8 residues. CDR1 is DFQATT, CDR2 SNEGSKA, per germline (reference sequence). Trimming shortened V by 5 bases and J by 16 bases, and 9 bases separated the two germline ends. Some clones are missing from TCRdb's copy, which holds only in-frame ones; the method was immunoSEQ multiplex PCR. This repertoire shows about 78,000 clones, less than 96% found once; its top ten account for about 1.6%. Sequencing was performed on PBMCs. The clonotype was recovered from a man aged 18 to 29 in good health and CMV-seropositive. The chain employs TRBV20-1 and TRBJ1-5; D ambiguous. In nucleotides, the CDR3 is TGCAGTGCTGGCAGCGGCCATTTT. Residues: CSAGSGHF.